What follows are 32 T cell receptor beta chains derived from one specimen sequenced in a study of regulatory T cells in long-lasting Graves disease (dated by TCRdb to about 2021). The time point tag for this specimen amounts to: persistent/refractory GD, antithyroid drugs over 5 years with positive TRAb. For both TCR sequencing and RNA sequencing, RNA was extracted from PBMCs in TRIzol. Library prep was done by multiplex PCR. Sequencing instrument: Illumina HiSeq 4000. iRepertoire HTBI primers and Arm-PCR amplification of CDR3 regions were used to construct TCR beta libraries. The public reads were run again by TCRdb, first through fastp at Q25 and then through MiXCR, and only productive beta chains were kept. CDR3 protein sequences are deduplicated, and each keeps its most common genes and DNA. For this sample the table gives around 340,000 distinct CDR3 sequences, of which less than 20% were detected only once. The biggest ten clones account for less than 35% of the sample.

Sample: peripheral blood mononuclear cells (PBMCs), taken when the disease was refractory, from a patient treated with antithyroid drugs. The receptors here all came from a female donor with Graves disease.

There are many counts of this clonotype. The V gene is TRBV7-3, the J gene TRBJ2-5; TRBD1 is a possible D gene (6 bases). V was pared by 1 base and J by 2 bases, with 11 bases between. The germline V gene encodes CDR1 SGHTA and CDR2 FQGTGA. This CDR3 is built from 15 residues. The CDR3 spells CASSLMGTPQETQYF. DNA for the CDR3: TGTGCCAGCAGCTTAATGGGGACACCGCAAGAGACCCAGTACTTC.

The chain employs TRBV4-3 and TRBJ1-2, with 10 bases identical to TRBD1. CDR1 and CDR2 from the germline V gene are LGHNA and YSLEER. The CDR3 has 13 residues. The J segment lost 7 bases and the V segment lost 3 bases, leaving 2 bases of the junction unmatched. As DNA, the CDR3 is TGCGCCAGCAGCCACGACAGGGGGCTTGGCTACACCTTC. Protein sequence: CASSHDRGLGYTF.

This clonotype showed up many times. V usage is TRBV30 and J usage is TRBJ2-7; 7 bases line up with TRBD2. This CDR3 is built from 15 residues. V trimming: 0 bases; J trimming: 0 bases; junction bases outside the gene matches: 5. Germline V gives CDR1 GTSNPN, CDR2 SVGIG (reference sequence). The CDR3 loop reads CAWSVTGGRSYEQYF. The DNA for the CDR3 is TGTGCCTGGAGTGTGACGGGAGGCCGCTCCTACGAGCAGTACTTC.

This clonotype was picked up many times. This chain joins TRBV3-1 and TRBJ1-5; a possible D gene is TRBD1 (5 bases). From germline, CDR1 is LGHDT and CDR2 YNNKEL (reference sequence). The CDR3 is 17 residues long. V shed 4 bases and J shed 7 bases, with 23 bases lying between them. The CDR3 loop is CASSPGSRDLLRQPQHF. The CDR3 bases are TGTGCCAGCAGCCCAGGGTCGAGGGACTTACTGAGGCAGCCCCAGCATTTT.

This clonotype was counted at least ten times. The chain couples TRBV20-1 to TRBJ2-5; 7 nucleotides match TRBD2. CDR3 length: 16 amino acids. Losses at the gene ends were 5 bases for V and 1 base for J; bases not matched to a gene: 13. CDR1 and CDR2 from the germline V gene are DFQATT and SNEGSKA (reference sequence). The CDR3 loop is CSAQPLSGDRQETQYF. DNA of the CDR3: TGCAGTGCTCAACCCCTGAGCGGGGACCGCCAAGAGACCCAGTACTTC.

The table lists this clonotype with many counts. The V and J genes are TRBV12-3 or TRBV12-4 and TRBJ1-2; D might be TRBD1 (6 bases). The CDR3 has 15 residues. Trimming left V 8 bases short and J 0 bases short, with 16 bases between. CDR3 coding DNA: TGTGCCAGCGGTTCCGGGGGCCCACCTAACTATGGCTACACCTTC. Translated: CASGSGGPPNYGYTF.

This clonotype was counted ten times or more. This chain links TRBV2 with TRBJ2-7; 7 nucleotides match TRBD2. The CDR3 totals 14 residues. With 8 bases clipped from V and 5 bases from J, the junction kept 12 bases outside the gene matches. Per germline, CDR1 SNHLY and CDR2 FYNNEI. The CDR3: CASGGGRTLNEQYF. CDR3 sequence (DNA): TGTGCCAGCGGGGGGGGACGGACCTTGAACGAGCAGTACTTC.

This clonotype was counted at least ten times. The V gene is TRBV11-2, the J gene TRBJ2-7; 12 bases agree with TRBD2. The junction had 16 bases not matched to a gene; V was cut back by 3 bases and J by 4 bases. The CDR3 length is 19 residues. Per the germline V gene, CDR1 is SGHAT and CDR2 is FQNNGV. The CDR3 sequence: CASSFRAPRLAGGGYEQYF. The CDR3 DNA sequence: TGTGCCAGCAGCTTTAGGGCCCCCCGTCTAGCGGGAGGGGGGTACGAGCAGTACTTC.

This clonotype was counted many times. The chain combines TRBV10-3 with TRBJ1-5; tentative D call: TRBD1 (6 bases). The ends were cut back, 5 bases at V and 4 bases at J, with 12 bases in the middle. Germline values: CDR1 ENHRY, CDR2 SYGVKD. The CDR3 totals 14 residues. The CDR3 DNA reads TGTGCCATCAGTTCGGAGGGGGGGAATCAGCCCCAGCATTTT. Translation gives CAISSEGGNQPQHF.

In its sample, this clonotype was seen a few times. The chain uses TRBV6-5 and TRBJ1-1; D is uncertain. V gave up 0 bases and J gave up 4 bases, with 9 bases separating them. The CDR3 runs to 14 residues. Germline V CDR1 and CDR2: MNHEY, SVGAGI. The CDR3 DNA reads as TGTGCCAGCAGTTACTCGCTAGGGCCCACTGAAGCTTTCTTT. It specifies CASSYSLGPTEAFF.

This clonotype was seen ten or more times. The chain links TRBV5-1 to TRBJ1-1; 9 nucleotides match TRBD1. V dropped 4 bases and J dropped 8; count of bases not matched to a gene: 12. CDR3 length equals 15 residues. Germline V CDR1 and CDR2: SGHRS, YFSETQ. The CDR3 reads CASSGTTGGSAEAFF. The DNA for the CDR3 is TGCGCCAGCAGCGGGACCACAGGGGGCTCAGCCGAAGCTTTCTTT.

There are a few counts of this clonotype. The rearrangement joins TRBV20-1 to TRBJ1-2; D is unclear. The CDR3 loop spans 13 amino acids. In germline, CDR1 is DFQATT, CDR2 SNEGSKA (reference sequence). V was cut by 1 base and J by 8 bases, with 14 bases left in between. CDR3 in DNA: TGCAGTGCTAGAGTTTCGGCTGGGGAAGGCTACACCTTC. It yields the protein CSARVSAGEGYTF.

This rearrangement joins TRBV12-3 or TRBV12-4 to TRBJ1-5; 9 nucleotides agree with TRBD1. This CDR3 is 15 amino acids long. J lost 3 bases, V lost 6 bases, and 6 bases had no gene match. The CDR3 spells CASSQGTGSNQPQHF. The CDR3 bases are TGTGCCAGCAGCCAAGGGACAGGGTCCAATCAGCCCCAGCATTTT.

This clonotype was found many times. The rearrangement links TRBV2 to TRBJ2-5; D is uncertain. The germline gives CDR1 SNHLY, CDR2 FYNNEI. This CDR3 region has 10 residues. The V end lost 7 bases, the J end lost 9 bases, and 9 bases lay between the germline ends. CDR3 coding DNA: TGTGCCAGCAACAGACCCCCCCAGTACTTC. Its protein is CASNRPPQYF.

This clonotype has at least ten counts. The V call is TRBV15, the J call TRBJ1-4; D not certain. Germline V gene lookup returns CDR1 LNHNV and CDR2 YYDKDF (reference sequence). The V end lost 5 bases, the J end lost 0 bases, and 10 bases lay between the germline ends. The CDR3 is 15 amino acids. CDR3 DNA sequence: TGTGCCACCAGCGTCGAGTTTGCAACTAATGAAAAACTGTTTTTT. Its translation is CATSVEFATNEKLFF.

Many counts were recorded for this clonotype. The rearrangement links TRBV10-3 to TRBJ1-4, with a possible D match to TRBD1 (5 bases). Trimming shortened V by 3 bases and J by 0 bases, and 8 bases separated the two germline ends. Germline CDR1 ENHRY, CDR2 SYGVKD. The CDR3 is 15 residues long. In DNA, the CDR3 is TGTGCCATCAGTGACGAGGGGACAACTAATGAAAAACTGTTTTTT. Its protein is CAISDEGTTNEKLFF.

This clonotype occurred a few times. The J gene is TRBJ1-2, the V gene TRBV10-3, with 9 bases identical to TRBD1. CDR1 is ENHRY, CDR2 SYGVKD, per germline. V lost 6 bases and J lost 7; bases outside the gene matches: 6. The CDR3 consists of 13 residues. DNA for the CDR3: TGTGCCATCAGCTTCGGGACAGGGTCTGGCTACACCTTC. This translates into CAISFGTGSGYTF.

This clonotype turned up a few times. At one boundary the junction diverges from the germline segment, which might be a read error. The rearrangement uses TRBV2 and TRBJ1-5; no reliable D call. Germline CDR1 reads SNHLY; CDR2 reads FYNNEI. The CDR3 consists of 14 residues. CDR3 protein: CAGSGAQRNQPQHF. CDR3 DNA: TGTGCCGGCAGTGGCGCACAGCGGAATCAGCCCCAGCATTTT.

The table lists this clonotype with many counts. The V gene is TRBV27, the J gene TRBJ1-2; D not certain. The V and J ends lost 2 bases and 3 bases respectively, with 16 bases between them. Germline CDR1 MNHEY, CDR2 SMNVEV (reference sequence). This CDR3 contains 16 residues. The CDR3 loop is CASSLIPPALDYGYTF. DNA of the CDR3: TGTGCCAGCAGTTTAATCCCCCCGGCGCTGGACTATGGCTACACCTTC.

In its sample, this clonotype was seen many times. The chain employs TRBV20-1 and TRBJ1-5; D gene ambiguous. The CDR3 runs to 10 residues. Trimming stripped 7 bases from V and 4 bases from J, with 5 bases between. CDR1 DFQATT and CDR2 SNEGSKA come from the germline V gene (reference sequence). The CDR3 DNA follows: TGCAGTGGTGGGAATCAGCCCCAGCATTTT. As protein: CSGGNQPQHF.

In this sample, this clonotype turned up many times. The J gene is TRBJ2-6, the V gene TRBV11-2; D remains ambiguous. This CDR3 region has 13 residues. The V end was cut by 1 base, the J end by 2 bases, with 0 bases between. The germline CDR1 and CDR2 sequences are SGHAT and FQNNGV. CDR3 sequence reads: CASSLAGANVLTF. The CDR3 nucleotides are TGTGCCAGCAGCTTAGCTGGGGCCAACGTCCTGACTTTC.

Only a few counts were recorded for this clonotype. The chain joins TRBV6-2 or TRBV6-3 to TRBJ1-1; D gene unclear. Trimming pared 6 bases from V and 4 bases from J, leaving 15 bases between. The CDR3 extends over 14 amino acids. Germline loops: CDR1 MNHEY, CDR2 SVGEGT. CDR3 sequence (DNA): TGTGCCAGCAGCGTCCCCGGGGTAAGCACTGAAGCTTTCTTT. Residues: CASSVPGVSTEAFF.

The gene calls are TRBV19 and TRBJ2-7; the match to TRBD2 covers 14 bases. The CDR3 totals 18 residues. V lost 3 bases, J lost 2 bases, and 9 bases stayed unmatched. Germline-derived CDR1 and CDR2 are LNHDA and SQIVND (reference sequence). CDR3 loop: CASSMIGTSGSSPYEQYF. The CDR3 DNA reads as TGTGCCAGTAGTATGATCGGGACTAGCGGGAGCTCTCCCTACGAGCAGTACTTC. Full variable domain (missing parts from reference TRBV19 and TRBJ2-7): DGGITQSPKYLFRKEGQNVTLSCEQNLNHDAMYWYRQDPGQGLRLIYYSQIVNDFQKGDIAEGYSVSREKKESFPLTVTSAQKNPTAFYLCASSMIGTSGSSPYEQYFGPGTRLTVT.

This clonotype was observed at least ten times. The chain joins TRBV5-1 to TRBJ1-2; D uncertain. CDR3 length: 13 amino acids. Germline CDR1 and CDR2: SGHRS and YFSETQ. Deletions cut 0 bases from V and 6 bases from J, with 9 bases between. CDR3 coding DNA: TGCGCCAGCAGCTTGGAGGGAATTAATGGCTACACCTTC. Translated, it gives CASSLEGINGYTF.

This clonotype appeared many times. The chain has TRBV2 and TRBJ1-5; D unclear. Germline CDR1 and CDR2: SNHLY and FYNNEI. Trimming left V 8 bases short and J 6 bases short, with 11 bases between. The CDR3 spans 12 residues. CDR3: CASGNRGQPQHF. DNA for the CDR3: TGTGCCAGCGGAAACCGAGGTCAGCCCCAGCATTTT.

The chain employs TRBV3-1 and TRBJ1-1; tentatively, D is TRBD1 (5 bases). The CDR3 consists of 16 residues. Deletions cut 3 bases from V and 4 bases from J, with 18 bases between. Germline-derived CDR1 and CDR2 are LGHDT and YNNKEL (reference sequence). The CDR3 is CASSHFTGGRGTEAFF. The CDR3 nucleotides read TGTGCCAGCAGCCATTTCACGGGGGGACGCGGCACTGAAGCTTTCTTT.

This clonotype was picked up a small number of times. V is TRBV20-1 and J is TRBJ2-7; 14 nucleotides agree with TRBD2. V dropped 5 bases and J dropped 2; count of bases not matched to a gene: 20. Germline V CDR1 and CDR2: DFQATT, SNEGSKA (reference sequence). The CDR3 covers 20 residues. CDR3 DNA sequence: TGCAGTGCTCGACCTTCCCTGACTAGCGGGGGGGGAGATTCGACCTACGAGCAGTACTTC. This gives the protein CSARPSLTSGGGDSTYEQYF.

This CDR3 reads CSALRTLGEQYF. CDR3 bases: TGCAGTGCCCTACGGACGTTAGGGGAGCAGTACTTC. The V and J genes are TRBV20-1 and TRBJ2-7; no clear D gene. The CDR3 extends over 12 amino acids. The germline gives CDR1 DFQATT, CDR2 SNEGSKA (reference sequence). V was shortened by 6 bases and J by 7 bases, with 16 bases between the two germline ends.

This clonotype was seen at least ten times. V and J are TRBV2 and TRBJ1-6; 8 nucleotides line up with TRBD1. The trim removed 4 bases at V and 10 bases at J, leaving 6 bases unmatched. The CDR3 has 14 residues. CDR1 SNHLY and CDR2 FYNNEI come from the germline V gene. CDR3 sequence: CASSVGQGRSPLHF. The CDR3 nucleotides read TGTGCCAGCAGTGTTGGACAGGGAAGATCACCCCTCCACTTT.

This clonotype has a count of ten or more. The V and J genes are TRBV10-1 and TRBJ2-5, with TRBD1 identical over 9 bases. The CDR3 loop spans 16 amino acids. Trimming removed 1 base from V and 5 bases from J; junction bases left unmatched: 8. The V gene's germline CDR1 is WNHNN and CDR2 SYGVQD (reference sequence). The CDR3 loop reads CASSEFGQGIWETQYF. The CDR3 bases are TGCGCCAGCAGTGAGTTCGGACAGGGGATCTGGGAGACCCAGTACTTC.

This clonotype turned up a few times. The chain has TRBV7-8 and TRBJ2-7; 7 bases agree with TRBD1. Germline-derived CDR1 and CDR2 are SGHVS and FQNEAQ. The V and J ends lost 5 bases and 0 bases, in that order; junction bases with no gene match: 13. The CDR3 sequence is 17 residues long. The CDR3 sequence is CASSPRTGRGFSYEQYF. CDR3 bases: TGTGCCAGCAGCCCCCGGACAGGCCGTGGGTTCTCCTACGAGCAGTACTTC.

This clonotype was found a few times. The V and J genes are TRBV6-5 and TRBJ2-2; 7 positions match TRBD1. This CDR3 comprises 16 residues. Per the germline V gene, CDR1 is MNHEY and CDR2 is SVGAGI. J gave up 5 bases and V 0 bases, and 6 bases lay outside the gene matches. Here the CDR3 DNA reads TGTGCCAGCAGTTACTCGATCCAGGGGGTGACCGGGGAGCTGTTTTTT. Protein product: CASSYSIQGVTGELFF.